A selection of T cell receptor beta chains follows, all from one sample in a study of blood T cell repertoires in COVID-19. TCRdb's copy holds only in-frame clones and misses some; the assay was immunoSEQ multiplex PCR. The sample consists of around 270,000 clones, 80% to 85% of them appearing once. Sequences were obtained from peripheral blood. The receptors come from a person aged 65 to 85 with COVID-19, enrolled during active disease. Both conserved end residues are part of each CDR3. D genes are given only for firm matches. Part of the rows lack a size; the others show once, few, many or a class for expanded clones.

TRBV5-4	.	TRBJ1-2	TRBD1	CASSWVDRGQGYTF	TGTGCCAGCAGCTGGGTGGACAGGGGGCAAGGCTACACCTTC
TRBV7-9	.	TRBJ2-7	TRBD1	CASSPTTGTASYEQYF	TGTGCCAGCAGCCCTACTACGGGGACAGCCTCCTACGAGCAGTACTTC
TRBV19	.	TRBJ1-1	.	CASSTASGRAFF	TGTGCCAGTAGTACTGCCTCGGGGAGGGCTTTCTTT
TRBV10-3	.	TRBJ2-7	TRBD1	CATAGTAYEQYF	TGTGCCACCGCCGGGACAGCCTACGAGCAGTACTTC
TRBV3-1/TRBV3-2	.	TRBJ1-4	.	CASSQGAGTNEKLFF	TGTGCCAGCAGCCAAGGGGCGGGTACTAATGAAAAACTGTTTTTT
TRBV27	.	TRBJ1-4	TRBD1	CASSFQGAANEKLFF	TGTGCCAGCAGTTTCCAGGGGGCGGCTAATGAAAAACTGTTTTTT
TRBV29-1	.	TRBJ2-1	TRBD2	CSVELLAGNEQFF	TGCAGCGTTGAACTTCTAGCGGGGAACGAGCAGTTCTTC
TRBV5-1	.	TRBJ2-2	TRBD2	CASSLLLAGAVNTGELFF	TGCGCCAGCAGCTTGCTACTAGCGGGGGCCGTGAACACCGGGGAGCTGTTTTTT
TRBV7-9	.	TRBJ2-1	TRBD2	CASSTTSGNYNEQFF	TGTGCCAGCAGCACTACTAGCGGGAATTACAATGAGCAGTTCTTC
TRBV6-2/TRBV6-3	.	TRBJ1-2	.	CASSDVGLIEVYGYTF	TGTGCCAGCAGTGACGTGGGCCTAATTGAAGTGTATGGCTACACCTTC
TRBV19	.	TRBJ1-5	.	CASSMWKGVGNQPQHF	TGTGCCAGTAGTATGTGGAAGGGGGTCGGGAATCAGCCCCAGCATTTT
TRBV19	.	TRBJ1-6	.	CASREGGSSPLHF	TGTGCCAGTAGGGAAGGGGGTAGTTCACCCCTCCACTTT
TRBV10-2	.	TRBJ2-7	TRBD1	CASQRTGGTREQYF	TGCGCCAGCCAAAGAACAGGGGGGACGAGGGAGCAGTACTTC
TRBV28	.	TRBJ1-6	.	CASSLLRRNNSPLHF	TGTGCCAGCAGTTTATTGCGGAGAAATAATTCACCCCTCCACTTT
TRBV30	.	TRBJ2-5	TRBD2	CAWSESYSGGETQYF	TGTGCCTGGAGTGAGAGCTATAGCGGGGGAGAGACCCAGTACTTC
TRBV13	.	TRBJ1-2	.	CASSYFVRDTFNYGYTF	TGTGCCAGCAGTTATTTTGTGAGGGACACCTTTAACTATGGCTACACCTTC
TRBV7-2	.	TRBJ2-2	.	CASSPRTGGATSSTGELFF	TGTGCCAGCAGCCCCCGGACAGGCGGGGCCACTTCATCCACCGGGGAGCTGTTTTTT
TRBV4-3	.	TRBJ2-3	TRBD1	CASSRGTGGDTQYF	TGCGCCAGCAGCCGAGGGACAGGGGGCGATACGCAGTATTTT
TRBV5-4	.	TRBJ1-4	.	CASSLSRATNEKLFF	TGTGCCAGCAGCTTGAGCAGGGCAACTAATGAAAAACTGTTTTTT
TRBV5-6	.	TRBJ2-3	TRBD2	CASSLIGLADVVVDTQYF	TGTGCCAGCAGCCTAATTGGACTAGCGGATGTGGTGGTAGATACGCAGTATTTT
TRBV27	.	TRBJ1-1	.	CASSLSQRNTEAFF	TGTGCCAGCAGTTTATCACAGAGGAACACTGAAGCTTTCTTT
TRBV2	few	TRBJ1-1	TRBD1	CASSEQGARHTEAFF	TGTGCCAGCAGTGAGCAGGGGGCGCGTCACACTGAAGCTTTCTTT
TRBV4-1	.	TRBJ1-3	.	CASSQDQRGNTIYF	TGCGCCAGCAGCCAAGATCAACGGGGAAACACCATATATTTT
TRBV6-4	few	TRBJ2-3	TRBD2	CASSLTSGGADTQYF	TGTGCCAGCAGTCTTACTAGCGGGGGGGCAGATACGCAGTATTTT
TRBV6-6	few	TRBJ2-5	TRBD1	CASSGPTGGETQYF	TGTGCCAGCAGTGGCCCGACAGGGGGAGAGACCCAGTACTTC
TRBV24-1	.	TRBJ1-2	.	CATSGPRGYTF	TGTGCCACCAGTGGCCCTAGGGGCTACACCTTC